This paragraph covers one TCR beta chain sequence. The antigen remains unidentified. This specimen belongs to a study of beta chain features in type 1 diabetes. Study-wide results and caveats: In all four CD4+ subsets, TCRB CDR3 length was significantly, moderately reduced in type 1 diabetes.

Investigators reverse transcribed all isolated RNA, so they sequenced expressed TCRB transcripts. Some clones are missing from TCRdb's copy, which holds only in-frame ones; the method was immunoSEQ multiplex PCR. The sample gives around 310,000 clones, roughly 13% of which show up once; roughly 0.015% is in the top ten. The CDR3 has 15 residues. The germline V gene has CDR1 MNHNY and CDR2 SVGAGI (reference sequence). Trimming removed 0 bases at V and 4 bases at J, with 10 bases between. The J gene is TRBJ1-5, the V gene TRBV6-6; D is undetermined. This TCR was recovered from a woman between 18 and 29 years old with type 1 diabetes. Sequencing was performed on naive CD4+ T cells from blood. CDR3 bases: TGTGCCAGCAGTTACTCTCCGGTCTTGAATCAGCCCCAGCATTTT. This codes for CASSYSPVLNQPQHF.